What follows are 26 T cell receptor beta chains derived from one specimen sequenced in a study of shared clonotypes between healthy human individuals. Naivety among CD8 cells was defined by CD45RO negativity and positive CCR7 selection, thereby excluding terminally differentiated effector memory CD45RA+ cells. Produced via immunoSEQ multiplex PCR; TCRdb's table is partial and in-frame only. The sample includes approximately 590,000 clones, just under 97% seen only once; the top ten take around 0.097%. The sequenced sample consisted of naive CD8+ T cells sorted from blood. Every receptor here comes from a young woman in good health.

The count of this clone is one. The chain has TRBV29-1 and TRBJ2-3; TRBD2 matches 10 bases. Germline V lookup: CDR1 SQVTM, CDR2 ANQGSEA. The V gene end was trimmed by 3 bases and the J gene end by 4 bases; junction bases not matched to a gene: 16. This CDR3 is built from 18 residues. CDR3 residues: CSVEVVLAGVTPPDTQYF. The CDR3, as DNA: TGCAGCGTTGAGGTAGTGCTAGCGGGGGTTACCCCCCCAGATACGCAGTATTTT.

This clone was seen a single time. Other DNA sequences within the sample encode an identical CDR3. The chain has TRBV27 and TRBJ2-7; 16 nucleotides agree with TRBD2. V shed 6 bases, J shed 7 bases, and the junction held 6 bases outside the gene matches. CDR1 and CDR2 (germline): MNHEY, SMNVEV (reference sequence). CDR3 size: 15 residues. The CDR3 loop reads CASSLGTSGRGEQYF. CDR3 sequence (DNA): TGTGCCAGCAGCCTAGGGACTAGCGGGAGGGGTGAGCAGTACTTC.

The table lists this clone with a count of one. This chain links TRBV2 with TRBJ2-7; tentatively, D is TRBD1 (5 bases). Germline V gene lookup returns CDR1 SNHLY and CDR2 FYNNEI. V was cut by 3 bases and J by 3 bases, with 9 bases left in between. The length of the CDR3 is 13 residues. DNA of the CDR3: TGTGCCAGCAGTGAGGGGCGAAACTACGAGCAGTACTTC. As protein: CASSEGRNYEQYF. Combining the CDR3 with reference TRBV2 and TRBJ2-7 gives the whole variable domain EPEVTQTPSHQVTQMGQEVILRCVPISNHLYFYWYRQILGQKVEFLVSFYNNEISEKSEIFDDQFSVERPDGSNFTLKIRSTKLEDSAMYFCASSEGRNYEQYFGPGTRLTVT.

The chain uses TRBV5-6 and TRBJ1-2, with TRBD1 as a possible D gene (6 bases). CDR1 and CDR2 (germline): SGHDT, YYEEEE. V shed 2 bases and J shed 6 bases, with 14 bases lying between them. This CDR3 has 14 amino acids. The CDR3, as DNA: TGTGCCAGCAGCTTTATCGTCCAGGGGAATGGCTACACCTTC. It is translated as CASSFIVQGNGYTF.

The gene calls are TRBV2 and TRBJ1-1; perhaps TRBD1 as D (6 bases). Germline-derived CDR1 and CDR2 are SNHLY and FYNNEI. The CDR3 extends over 14 amino acids. Between the trimmed V and J ends, which lost 5 bases and 3 bases, there was a span of 13 bases. The CDR3: CASSRTDPYTEAFF. CDR3 nucleotide sequence: TGTGCCAGCAGTCGGACAGATCCCTACACTGAAGCTTTCTTT.

The chain uses TRBV2 and TRBJ1-4; TRBD1 matches 7 bases. The CDR3 runs 15 residues. CDR1 and CDR2 from the germline V gene are SNHLY and FYNNEI. V was clipped by 5 bases and J by 8 bases; unmatched bases: 11. The CDR3 nucleotides read TGTGCCAGCAGTAGACGACAGGGCAGGGGAGAAAAACTGTTTTTT. Amino acid sequence: CASSRRQGRGEKLFF. The full variable domain, rest sourced from reference TRBV2 and TRBJ1-4, is EPEVTQTPSHQVTQMGQEVILRCVPISNHLYFYWYRQILGQKVEFLVSFYNNEISEKSEIFDDQFSVERPDGSNFTLKIRSTKLEDSAMYFCASSRRQGRGEKLFFGSGTQLSVL.

The chain uses TRBV23-1 and TRBJ1-6; D unclear. TRBV23-1 is given ORF status, its function remaining uncertain. Trimming shortened V by 3 bases and J by 10 bases, and 22 bases separated the two germline ends. The CDR3 totals 17 residues. This CDR3 is CASSHSHGRVSGSPLHF. CDR3 bases: TGCGCCAGCAGTCACAGTCACGGGAGGGTATCTGGCTCACCCCTCCACTTT.

The chain joins TRBV28 to TRBJ2-7, with D uncertain. Germline CDR1 is MDHEN and CDR2 is SYDVKM. Trimming shortened V by 7 bases and J by 1 base, and 8 bases separated the two germline ends. The CDR3 has 12 residues. The CDR3 loop reads CASMTQSYEQYF. The CDR3, as DNA: TGTGCCAGCATGACCCAGTCCTACGAGCAGTACTTC.

The chain links TRBV11-2 to TRBJ2-2, with 10 bases matching TRBD1. Germline CDR1 reads SGHAT; CDR2 reads FQNNGV. V trimming: 5 bases; J trimming: 7 bases; junction bases outside the gene matches: 13. The CDR3 extends over 17 amino acids. The chain's CDR3 is CASSLPGQGYSGGELFF. The CDR3 region has the DNA TGTGCCAGCAGCCTTCCGGGACAGGGGTATTCAGGCGGGGAGCTGTTTTTT.

CDR3 DNA sequence: TGTGCCAGCAGGCCCTTTTCGACCGCTAACTATGGCTACACCTTC. This gives the protein CASRPFSTANYGYTF. The chain has TRBV28 and TRBJ1-2, with unresolved D. Germline values: CDR1 MDHEN, CDR2 SYDVKM. V was pared by 6 bases and J by 0 bases, with 14 bases between. This CDR3 contains 15 residues.

The gene calls are TRBV19 and TRBJ2-5; D remains ambiguous. The CDR3 spans 15 residues. V was trimmed by 6 bases and J by 2 bases, leaving 16 bases between them. In germline, CDR1 is LNHDA, CDR2 SQIVND (reference sequence). The CDR3 loop reads CASSPVYGTQETQYF. The CDR3 region has the DNA TGTGCCAGTAGCCCCGTCTATGGTACACAAGAGACCCAGTACTTC. Full variable domain (missing parts from reference TRBV19 and TRBJ2-5): DGGITQSPKYLFRKEGQNVTLSCEQNLNHDAMYWYRQDPGQGLRLIYYSQIVNDFQKGDIAEGYSVSREKKESFPLTVTSAQKNPTAFYLCASSPVYGTQETQYFGPGTRLLVL.

The chain uses TRBV11-1 and TRBJ1-1, with unresolved D. CDR1 and CDR2 from the germline V gene are SGHAT and FQDESV (reference sequence). V lost 6 bases and J 0 bases, leaving 8 bases between the germline ends. This CDR3 is 13 amino acids long. DNA of the CDR3: TGTGCCAGCAGGGGGTTAATGAACACTGAAGCTTTCTTT. Translated: CASRGLMNTEAFF.

Regarding this clone: The sample carries other DNA sequences with the same CDR3. J is TRBJ2-7 and V is TRBV4-1; no firm D call. The CDR3 is made up of 13 amino acids. Trimming shortened V by 2 bases and J by 3 bases, and 8 bases separated the two germline ends. Germline-derived CDR1 and CDR2 are MGHRA and YSYEKL. The DNA of the CDR3 is TGCGCCAGCAGCCAAACACCAGACTACGAGCAGTACTTC. As protein: CASSQTPDYEQYF.

This sequence joins TRBV27 and TRBJ2-7; 7 bases map to TRBD2. The CDR3 covers 15 residues. J was trimmed by 1 base and V by 2 bases; bases with no gene match: 5. Germline V lookup: CDR1 MNHEY, CDR2 SMNVEV (reference sequence). The CDR3 here is CASSLRGSGSYEQYF. The CDR3 nucleotides are TGTGCCAGCAGTTTACGCGGTAGCGGGTCCTACGAGCAGTACTTC.

The chain recombines TRBV6-5 with TRBJ1-1, with D tentatively TRBD1 (6 bases). The V and J ends lost 0 bases and 0 bases respectively, with 11 bases between them. The CDR3 length is 16 residues. The germline V gene has CDR1 MNHEY and CDR2 SVGAGI. The CDR3 loop is CASSYSYGDMNTEAFF. CDR3 sequence (DNA): TGTGCCAGCAGTTACTCGTACGGGGACATGAACACTGAAGCTTTCTTT.

Regarding this clone: Additional DNA sequences in this sample encode the identical CDR3. The chain joins TRBV27 to TRBJ2-2; D is uncertain. There are 13 residues in the CDR3. Germline CDR1 reads MNHEY; CDR2 reads SMNVEV (reference sequence). Trimming stripped 2 bases from V and 5 bases from J, with 6 bases between. Here the CDR3 reads CASSLSRTGELFF. Written as DNA, the CDR3 is TGTGCCAGCAGTTTAAGTCGAACCGGGGAGCTGTTTTTT.

J is TRBJ2-1 and V is TRBV27, with 7 bases identical to TRBD2. The germline CDR1 and CDR2 sequences are MNHEY and SMNVEV (reference sequence). J lost 4 bases, V lost 3 bases, and 6 bases had no gene match. This CDR3 comprises 15 residues. Written as DNA, the CDR3 is TGTGCCAGCAGTTTTGTCAGCGGGATATACAATGAGCAGTTCTTC. Translated, it gives CASSFVSGIYNEQFF.

This rearrangement joins TRBV27 to TRBJ1-3; D not certain. The germline V gene has CDR1 MNHEY and CDR2 SMNVEV (reference sequence). The CDR3 totals 14 residues. Trimming stripped 5 bases from V and 0 bases from J, with 8 bases between. This CDR3 is CASSPQVSGNTIYF. The CDR3 DNA is TGTGCCAGCAGTCCGCAGGTCTCTGGAAACACCATATATTTT.

CDR3: CASSLDAIMGVNNEQFF. The CDR3 DNA is TGTGCCAGCAGCTTAGACGCCATAATGGGGGTAAACAATGAGCAGTTCTTC. V gene TRBV7-9 combines with J gene TRBJ2-1; TRBD1 or TRBD2 may be the D gene (5 bases each). The V end lost 1 base, the J end lost 5 bases, and 18 bases lay between the germline ends. Germline values: CDR1 SEHNR, CDR2 FQNEAQ (reference sequence). This CDR3 comprises 17 residues.

This clone was counted once. The chain carries TRBV2 and TRBJ2-7, with TRBD2 as a possible D gene (6 bases). The CDR3 contains 13 residues. From germline, CDR1 is SNHLY and CDR2 FYNNEI. V gave up 10 bases and J gave up 3 bases, with 16 bases separating them. CDR3 sequence reads: CATHPGGYYEQYF. In DNA, the CDR3 is TGTGCCACCCACCCCGGGGGTTACTACGAGCAGTACTTC.

The chain recombines TRBV6-5 with TRBJ2-7; D ambiguous. The V and J ends lost 0 bases and 2 bases respectively, with 11 bases between them. The CDR3 spans 15 residues. In germline, CDR1 is MNHEY, CDR2 SVGAGI. The CDR3 region is CASSYSIVSAYEQYF. The DNA of the CDR3 is TGTGCCAGCAGTTACTCGATTGTCTCAGCCTACGAGCAGTACTTC.

The V gene is TRBV19, the J gene TRBJ1-2; 7 bases align to TRBD1. The junction had 20 bases not matched to a gene; V was cut back by 7 bases and J by 6 bases. This CDR3 spans 17 amino acids. From germline, CDR1 is LNHDA and CDR2 SQIVND (reference sequence). Here the CDR3 DNA reads TGTGCCAGTACCTACGGACAGGAGTGGACTACCAAGAATGGCTACACCTTC. This gives the protein CASTYGQEWTTKNGYTF.

J is TRBJ2-4 and V is TRBV5-6; D is uncertain. The CDR3 loop spans 13 amino acids. Germline CDR1 SGHDT, CDR2 YYEEEE. With 1 base removed from V and 9 bases from J, the gap between germline ends came to 11 bases. Written as DNA, the CDR3 is TGTGCCAGCAGCTTGCGAGGCCGAGGCATTCAGTACTTC. Its protein is CASSLRGRGIQYF.

V usage is TRBV5-1 and J usage is TRBJ2-3; 8 bases line up with TRBD1. The junction had 8 bases not matched to a gene; V was cut back by 0 bases and J by 2 bases. Per germline, CDR1 SGHRS and CDR2 YFSETQ. CDR3 length: 17 amino acids. CDR3 region: CASSLVAGGRYTDTQYF. CDR3 DNA: TGCGCCAGCAGCTTGGTGGCAGGGGGCCGCTACACAGATACGCAGTATTTT.

V and J are TRBV10-1 and TRBJ1-3, with a tentative D call TRBD1 (6 bases). Germline lookup yields CDR1 WNHNN and CDR2 SYGVQD (reference sequence). The CDR3 sequence is 17 residues long. Trimming took 0 bases from V and 2 from J, leaving 14 bases between them. CDR3 region: CASSESGAGWTGNTIYF. The CDR3 nucleotides are TGCGCCAGCAGTGAGTCGGGGGCCGGGTGGACTGGAAACACCATATATTTT.

About this clone itself: This CDR3 is also generated by other DNA sequences in the sample. This chain uses TRBV10-2 with TRBJ2-5; unclear D gene. From germline, CDR1 is WSHSY and CDR2 SAAADI. This CDR3 is built from 13 residues. The germline V and J ends were trimmed by 4 bases and 2 bases, with 8 bases remaining between them. CDR3 DNA sequence: TGCGCCAGCAGTGGCTTAAATCAAGAGACCCAGTACTTC. Encoded protein: CASSGLNQETQYF.